Shown below are 30 T cell receptor beta chains from a single sample sequenced in a study of T cells in Graves' hyperthyroidism and ophthalmopathy. Regions amplified from RNA transcripts were the TCR beta CDR3 regions. TCR CDR3 regions were first amplified by RT-PCR with HTBI primers. TCRdb re-derived calls from the multiplex PCR reads in MiXCR, one entry per CDR3 protein. This sample has approximately 740,000 distinct CDR3 sequences, with 14% found just once. The sequenced sample was blood. The receptor source for this set is a young woman with Graves' hyperthyroidism.

This clonotype was counted many times. The rearrangement uses TRBV7-9 and TRBJ1-1; perhaps TRBD1 as D (6 bases). Germline V gives CDR1 SEHNR, CDR2 FQNEAQ (reference sequence). Trimming took off 5 bases at V and 6 bases at J, with 16 bases between the two ends. There are 14 residues in the CDR3. CDR3 sequence: CASSADSPWAEAFF. In nucleotides, the CDR3 is TGTGCCAGCAGCGCGGACAGCCCTTGGGCTGAAGCTTTCTTT. Using reference TRBV7-9 and TRBJ1-1 for the parts outside the CDR3, the full variable domain is DTGVSQNPRHKITKRGQNVTFRCDPISEHNRLYWYRQTLGQGPEFLTYFQNEAQLEKSRLLSDRFSAERPKGSFSTLEIQRTEQGDSAMYLCASSADSPWAEAFFGQGTRLTVV.

J is TRBJ2-2 and V is TRBV24-1, with a weak D call TRBD1 (7 bases). The V gene lost 10 bases and the J gene lost 5 bases, with 16 bases spanning the gap. CDR1 is KGHDR and CDR2 is SFDVKD in the germline V gene. CDR3 size: 14 residues. The CDR3 DNA sequence: TGTGCCACAAAGACAGGGACTGGGACCGGGGAGCTGTTTTTT. This sequence encodes CATKTGTGTGELFF.

This clonotype showed up many times. The chain is built from TRBV2 and TRBJ2-7, with D perhaps matching TRBD2 (7 bases). V lost 2 bases and J 6 bases, leaving 20 bases between the germline ends. This CDR3 spans 16 amino acids. CDR1 and CDR2 from the germline V gene are SNHLY and FYNNEI. The CDR3 here is CASSELGGASGPEQYF. The CDR3, as DNA: TGTGCCAGCAGTGAATTAGGGGGGGCTAGCGGACCCGAGCAGTACTTC.

This clonotype was seen repeatedly, ten times or more. The chain employs TRBV7-8 and TRBJ2-5; D unresolved. This CDR3 is 13 amino acids long. The V end lost 2 bases, the J end lost 4 bases, and 8 bases lay between the germline ends. Per germline, CDR1 SGHVS and CDR2 FQNEAQ. The CDR3 sequence is CASSLTQGETQYF. In DNA form, the CDR3 reads TGTGCCAGCAGCTTAACGCAAGGAGAGACCCAGTACTTC.

This chain links TRBV11-2 with TRBJ2-1; D perhaps matches TRBD1 (6 bases). The CDR3 length is 15 residues. Trimming cost V 5 bases and J 9 bases, with 20 bases left between them. Germline V gene data show CDR1 as SGHAT and CDR2 as FQNNGV. CDR3 in amino acids: CASSQPNRQAGEQFF. The CDR3 DNA reads TGTGCCAGCAGCCAACCTAATAGACAGGCCGGTGAGCAGTTCTTC.

This chain links TRBV20-1 with TRBJ2-5, with no clear D. The V end was cut by 3 bases, the J end by 5 bases, with 13 bases between. This CDR3 region has 13 residues. Germline V gene sequence: CDR1 DFQATT, CDR2 SNEGSKA (reference sequence). CDR3 amino acids: CSARDGLAETQYF. CDR3 DNA: TGCAGTGCTAGGGACGGTTTAGCTGAGACCCAGTACTTC.

This clonotype was recorded many times. The chain combines TRBV7-9 with TRBJ1-5, with a tentative D call TRBD1 (6 bases). Germline values: CDR1 SEHNR, CDR2 FQNEAQ (reference sequence). There are 15 residues in the CDR3. Trimming shortened V by 6 bases and J by 4 bases, and 16 bases separated the two germline ends. The DNA of the CDR3 is TGTGCCAGCAGTAGGGGGGACACGGATAATCAGCCCCAGCATTTT. Amino acid sequence: CASSRGDTDNQPQHF.

The rearrangement joins TRBV29-1 to TRBJ2-1; D is tentatively TRBD1 or TRBD2 (5 bases each). Deletions cut 5 bases from V and 10 bases from J, with 21 bases between. The CDR3 has 14 residues. In germline, CDR1 is SQVTM, CDR2 ANQGSEA. The CDR3 is CSVRGALPPYEQFF. The CDR3 nucleotides are TGCAGCGTTAGAGGGGCCTTGCCCCCATACGAGCAGTTCTTC.

In the case of this clonotype: This likely reflects a read error, since a far larger clone is one base away. The chain recombines TRBV5-5 with TRBJ2-3; 8 bases are a match to TRBD2. The CDR3 totals 14 residues. Germline CDR1 is SGHKS and CDR2 is YYEKEE (reference sequence). DNA of the CDR3: TGTACCAGCAGCCTAGGACTAGCCACAGATACGCAGTATTTT. Its translation is CTSSLGLATDTQYF.

This clonotype has ten or more counts. The chain has TRBV11-2 and TRBJ2-1, with D possibly being TRBD2 (6 bases). Germline CDR1 and CDR2: SGHAT and FQNNGV. V shed 5 bases and J shed 7 bases, with 24 bases lying between them. The CDR3 length is 17 residues. The CDR3 loop reads CASSPLRSLLEGNEQFF. The CDR3 DNA reads TGTGCCAGCAGCCCCCTCCGGTCGCTACTGGAGGGGAATGAGCAGTTCTTC.

The chain links TRBV4-1 to TRBJ1-5, with no clear D. The CDR3 is made up of 14 amino acids. V was pared by 1 base and J by 6 bases, with 10 bases between. Germline CDR1 and CDR2: MGHRA and YSYEKL. The CDR3 DNA follows: TGCGCCAGCAGCCAAGTTCTTTCCGGTCAGCCCCAGCATTTT. It is translated as CASSQVLSGQPQHF.

This clonotype came up many times. CDR3 protein: CASSFRASGSKTGELFF. CDR3 nucleotides: TGTGCCAGCAGTTTTCGGGCTAGCGGGAGTAAAACCGGGGAGCTGTTTTTT. This sequence joins TRBV12-3 or TRBV12-4 and TRBJ2-2, with 10 bases identical to TRBD2. The junction had 9 bases not matched to a gene; V was cut back by 3 bases and J by 5 bases. CDR3 length equals 17 residues.

A few counts support this clonotype. The chain is built from TRBV24-1 and TRBJ1-5; D is unclear. CDR1 and CDR2 from the germline V gene are KGHDR and SFDVKD. The length of the CDR3 is 16 residues. Between the trimmed V and J ends, which lost 4 bases and 3 bases, there was a span of 15 bases. In nucleotides, the CDR3 is TGTGCCACCAGTGACCCCGCCCTGGGCGTCAATCAGCCCCAGCATTTT. This gives the protein CATSDPALGVNQPQHF.

The sample holds many counts of this clonotype. The gene calls are TRBV13 and TRBJ2-7; D is unclear. Trimming removed 2 bases at V and 6 bases at J, with 11 bases between. The CDR3 contains 13 residues. Looked up from germline, CDR1 is PRHDT and CDR2 is FYEKMQ (reference sequence). CDR3 region: CASSLQWMGEQYF. The CDR3 DNA follows: TGTGCCAGCAGCTTACAGTGGATGGGCGAGCAGTACTTC.

A word on this clonotype: A much more abundant neighbour one base away suggests this may be a read error. The rearrangement joins TRBV9 to TRBJ2-3; 9 positions agree with TRBD1. This CDR3 comprises 14 residues. Germline CDR1 and CDR2: SGDLS and YYNGEE. The V segment lost 4 bases and the J segment 5 bases; nucleotides outside the gene matches: 5. This chain's CDR3 is CASSFGTGIDTQYF. The CDR3 nucleotides are TGTGCCAGCAGCTTTGGGACAGGGATAGATACGCAGTATTTT.

The table lists this clonotype with many counts. The chain couples TRBV2 to TRBJ2-1; 9 bases are a match to TRBD1. Losses at the gene ends were 7 bases for V and 6 bases for J; bases not matched to a gene: 10. Germline V gene sequence: CDR1 SNHLY, CDR2 FYNNEI. This CDR3 has 15 amino acids. Here the CDR3 reads CASKPQGALLNEQFF. CDR3 nucleotide sequence: TGTGCCAGCAAGCCACAGGGGGCGCTTCTCAATGAGCAGTTCTTC.

This chain connects TRBV27 to TRBJ2-2; D possibly corresponds to TRBD2 (5 bases). CDR3 length: 15 residues. The V end lost 5 bases, the J end lost 7 bases, and 17 bases lay between the germline ends. Germline loops: CDR1 MNHEY, CDR2 SMNVEV (reference sequence). CDR3 bases: TGTGCCAGCAGTCCCTCGGACGGGATGGGCGGGGAGCTGTTTTTT. It translates to CASSPSDGMGGELFF.

This clonotype was found many times. The chain links TRBV27 to TRBJ2-7; TRBD1 aligns across 9 bases. From germline, CDR1 is MNHEY and CDR2 SMNVEV (reference sequence). Unmatched junction bases numbered 4, after V lost 6 bases and J lost 1 base. CDR3 size: 14 residues. CDR3: CASSFGTGSYEQYF. In nucleotides, the CDR3 is TGTGCCAGCAGCTTCGGGACAGGGTCCTACGAGCAGTACTTC.

This clonotype was found many times. V is TRBV2 and J is TRBJ1-4; TRBD1 might be the D (6 bases). The V gene lost 7 bases and the J gene lost 8 bases, with 14 bases spanning the gap. The CDR3 runs 13 residues. CDR1 is SNHLY, CDR2 FYNNEI, per germline. The CDR3 here is CASKVRGREKLFF. The CDR3, as DNA: TGTGCCAGCAAGGTCAGGGGAAGGGAAAAACTGTTTTTT.

J is TRBJ2-7 and V is TRBV3-1; D is unclear. CDR3 length equals 13 residues. Germline V gives CDR1 LGHDT, CDR2 YNNKEL (reference sequence). The germline V and J ends were trimmed by 0 bases and 2 bases, with 5 bases remaining between them. DNA of the CDR3: TGTGCCAGCAGCCAAGATTTAACCTACGAGCAGTACTTC. Residues: CASSQDLTYEQYF.

This clonotype has ten or more counts. The chain uses TRBV4-3 and TRBJ2-7; 8 bases are shared with TRBD2. Germline CDR1 is LGHNA and CDR2 is YSLEER. V shed 0 bases, J shed 2 bases, and the junction held 3 bases outside the gene matches. The CDR3 is 15 residues long. This CDR3 is CASSQETSGTYEQYF. The CDR3 bases are TGCGCCAGCAGCCAAGAAACTAGCGGTACCTACGAGCAGTACTTC.

The chain uses TRBV11-2 and TRBJ2-7; unclear D gene. The CDR3 runs to 12 residues. Trimming removed 5 bases at V and 3 bases at J, with 8 bases between. Germline CDR1 SGHAT, CDR2 FQNNGV. CDR3 coding DNA: TGTGCCAGCAGCCGACAAGACTACGAGCAGTACTTC. It is translated as CASSRQDYEQYF.

This clonotype was seen at least ten times. The chain links TRBV12-3 or TRBV12-4 to TRBJ2-1, with D possibly called TRBD1 or TRBD2 (5 bases each). V lost 9 bases and J 2 bases, leaving 20 bases between the germline ends. This CDR3 has 16 residues. The CDR3 protein is CASKSGTSETYNEQFF. DNA for the CDR3: TGTGCCAGTAAATCCGGGACCTCCGAGACCTACAATGAGCAGTTCTTC.

This clonotype was found many times. The V and J genes are TRBV2 and TRBJ2-7, with D possibly matching TRBD2 (6 bases). The CDR3 sequence is 14 residues long. Trimming cost V 6 bases and J 5 bases, with 17 bases left between them. The germline CDR1 and CDR2 sequences are SNHLY and FYNNEI. The CDR3 protein is CASSWGRGTHEQYF. The CDR3 DNA follows: TGTGCCAGCAGCTGGGGCCGGGGGACCCACGAGCAGTACTTC.

V usage is TRBV15 and J usage is TRBJ1-4; unclear D gene. From germline, CDR1 is LNHNV and CDR2 YYDKDF (reference sequence). V dropped 1 base and J dropped 8 bases, with 14 bases sitting between them. The CDR3 consists of 15 residues. This chain's CDR3 is CATSRGPGLSEKLFF. The CDR3 coding sequence is TGTGCCACCAGCAGAGGTCCGGGCCTCTCCGAAAAACTGTTTTTT.

Details on this clonotype: Given a much more abundant clone one base away, this may be a read error. This chain links TRBV6-2 or TRBV6-3 with TRBJ2-3; D remains unclear. Germline values: CDR1 MNHEY, CDR2 SVGEGT. The CDR3 extends over 13 amino acids. The CDR3 region is CASGYSLGDTQYF. CDR3 nucleotide sequence: TGTGCCAGCGGTTACTCGCTCGGGGATACGCAGTATTTT.

This clonotype was detected a few times. The chain recombines TRBV7-2 with TRBJ1-1, with TRBD1 matching over 7 bases. The CDR3 has 15 residues. V shed 5 bases and J 1 base; nucleotides not matched to a gene: 7. CDR1 and CDR2 (germline): SGHTA, FQGNSA. The CDR3 loop is CASSPTGATNTEAFF. The CDR3 DNA reads TGTGCCAGCAGCCCAACAGGGGCAACGAACACTGAAGCTTTCTTT. The entire variable domain, with the rest obtained from reference TRBV7-2 and TRBJ1-1, is as follows: GAGVSQSPSNKVTEKGKDVELRCDPISGHTALYWYRQSLGQGLEFLIYFQGNSAPDKSGLPSDRFSAERTGGSVSTLTIQRTQQEDSAVYLCASSPTGATNTEAFFGQGTRLTVV.

In its sample, this clonotype was seen many times. This chain uses TRBV5-6 with TRBJ2-3; D is ambiguous. V gave up 0 bases and J gave up 4 bases, with 12 bases separating them. Germline loops: CDR1 SGHDT, CDR2 YYEEEE. The CDR3 spans 15 residues. Here the CDR3 reads CASSLGPVDPDTQYF. DNA of the CDR3: TGTGCCAGCAGCTTGGGCCCAGTAGACCCAGATACGCAGTATTTT. Supplemented by reference TRBV5-6 and TRBJ2-3, the full variable domain reads DAGVTQSPTHLIKTRGQQVTLRCSPKSGHDTVSWYQQALGQGPQFIFQYYEEEERQRGNFPDRFSGHQFPNYSSELNVNALLLGDSALYLCASSLGPVDPDTQYFGPGTRLTVL.

The chain couples TRBV28 to TRBJ1-2; possible D gene TRBD1, 5 bases. The CDR3 has 15 residues. The germline V gene has CDR1 MDHEN and CDR2 SYDVKM. Deletions cut 7 bases from V and 3 bases from J, with 18 bases between. This chain's CDR3 is CASTVGEGSYYGYTF. Written as DNA, the CDR3 is TGTGCCAGCACCGTGGGAGAGGGGTCTTACTATGGCTACACCTTC.

About this clonotype: A junction boundary mismatches the germline segment, possibly from a read error. The V call is TRBV6-1, the J call TRBJ1-5; D remains unclear. In germline, CDR1 is MNHNS, CDR2 SASEGT. This CDR3 is 15 amino acids long. The CDR3 DNA sequence: TGCGCCAGCAGGAGGCTAGGAGGGTCTCATCAGCCCCAGCATTTT. Translation gives CASRRLGGSHQPQHF.